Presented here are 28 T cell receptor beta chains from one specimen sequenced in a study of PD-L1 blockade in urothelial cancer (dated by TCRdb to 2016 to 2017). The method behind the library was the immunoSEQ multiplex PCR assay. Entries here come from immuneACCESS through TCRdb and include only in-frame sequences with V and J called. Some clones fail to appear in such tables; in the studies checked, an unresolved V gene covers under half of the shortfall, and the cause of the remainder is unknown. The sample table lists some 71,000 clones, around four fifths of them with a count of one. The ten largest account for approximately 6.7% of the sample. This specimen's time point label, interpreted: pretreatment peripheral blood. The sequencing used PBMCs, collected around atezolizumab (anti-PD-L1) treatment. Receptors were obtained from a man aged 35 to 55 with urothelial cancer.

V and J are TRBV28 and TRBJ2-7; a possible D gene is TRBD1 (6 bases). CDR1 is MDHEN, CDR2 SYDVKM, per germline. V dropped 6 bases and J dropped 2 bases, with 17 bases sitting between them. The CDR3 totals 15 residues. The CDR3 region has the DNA TGTGCCAGCAGCCCCAATACAGGGAACCCCTACGAGCAGTACTTC. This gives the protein CASSPNTGNPYEQYF.

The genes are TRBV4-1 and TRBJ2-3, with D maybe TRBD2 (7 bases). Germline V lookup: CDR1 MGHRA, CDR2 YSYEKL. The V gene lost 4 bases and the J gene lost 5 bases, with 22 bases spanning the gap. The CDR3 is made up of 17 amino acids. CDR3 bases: TGCGCCAGCAGCCCGGCCGGGGGAGGGGGGGGCGAAGATACGCAGTATTTT. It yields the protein CASSPAGGGGGEDTQYF.

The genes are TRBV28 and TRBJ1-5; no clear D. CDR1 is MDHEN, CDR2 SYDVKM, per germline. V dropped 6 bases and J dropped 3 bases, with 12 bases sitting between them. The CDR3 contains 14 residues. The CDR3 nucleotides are TGTGCCAGCAGACCAGATAACCTCAATCAGCCCCAGCATTTT. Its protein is CASRPDNLNQPQHF.

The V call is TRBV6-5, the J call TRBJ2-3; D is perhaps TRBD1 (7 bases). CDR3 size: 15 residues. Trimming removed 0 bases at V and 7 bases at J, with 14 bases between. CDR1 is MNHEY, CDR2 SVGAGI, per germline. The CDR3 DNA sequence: TGTGCCAGCAGTTACTCCGGCAGGGGGGAGAATACGCAGTATTTT. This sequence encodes CASSYSGRGENTQYF.

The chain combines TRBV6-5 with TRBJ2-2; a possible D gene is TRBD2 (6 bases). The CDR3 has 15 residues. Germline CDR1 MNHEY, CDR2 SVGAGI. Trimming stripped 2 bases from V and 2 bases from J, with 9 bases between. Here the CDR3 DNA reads TGTGCCAGCAGTTACGCGGGGACCAACACCGGGGAGCTGTTTTTT. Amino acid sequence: CASSYAGTNTGELFF.

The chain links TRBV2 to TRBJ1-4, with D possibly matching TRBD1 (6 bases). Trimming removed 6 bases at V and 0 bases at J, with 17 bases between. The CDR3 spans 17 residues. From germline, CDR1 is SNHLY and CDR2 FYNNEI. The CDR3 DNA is TGTGCCAGCAGATTCACAGGGTGGGTGGCAACTAATGAAAAACTGTTTTTT. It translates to CASRFTGWVATNEKLFF.

CDR3 DNA: TGTGCCAGCAGTGAGACAGGGAGGCAGTACTTC. Residues: CASSETGRQYF. This rearrangement joins TRBV11-2 to TRBJ2-7; 7 nucleotides line up with TRBD1. J was trimmed by 9 bases and V by 6 bases; bases with no gene match: 5. This CDR3 has 11 residues. CDR1 and CDR2 (germline): SGHAT, FQNNGV. Full variable domain (outside the CDR3, taken from reference TRBV11-2 and TRBJ2-7): EAGVAQSPRYKIIEKRQSVAFWCNPISGHATLYWYQQILGQGPKLLIQFQNNGVVDDSQLPKDRFSAERLKGVDSTLKIQPAKLEDSAVYLCASSETGRQYFGPGTRLTVT.

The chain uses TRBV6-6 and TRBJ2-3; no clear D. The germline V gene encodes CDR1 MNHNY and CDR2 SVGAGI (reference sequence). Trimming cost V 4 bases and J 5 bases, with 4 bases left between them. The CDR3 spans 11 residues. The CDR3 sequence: CASSLKDTQYF. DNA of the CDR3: TGTGCCAGCAGTTTAAAAGATACGCAGTATTTT.

The CDR3 loop reads CAWNPGLAGGETQYF. CDR3 bases: TGTGCCTGGAATCCCGGACTAGCGGGAGGAGAGACCCAGTACTTC. The chain uses TRBV30 and TRBJ2-5, with 14 bases lining up with TRBD2. The CDR3 spans 15 residues. The V gene end was trimmed by 4 bases and the J gene end by 4 bases; junction bases not matched to a gene: 5. CDR1 is GTSNPN, CDR2 SVGIG, per germline (reference sequence). Using reference TRBV30 and TRBJ2-5 for the parts outside the CDR3, the full variable domain is SQTIHQWPATLVQPVGSPLSLECTVEGTSNPNLYWYRQAAGRGLQLLFYSVGIGQISSEVPQNLSASRPQDRQFILSSKKLLLSDSGFYLCAWNPGLAGGETQYFGPGTRLLVL.

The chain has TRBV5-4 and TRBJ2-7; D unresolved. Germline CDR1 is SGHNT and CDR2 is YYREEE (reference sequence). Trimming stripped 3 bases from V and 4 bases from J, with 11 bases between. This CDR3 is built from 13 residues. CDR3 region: CASSSALRYEQYF. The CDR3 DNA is TGTGCCAGCAGCTCCGCTCTCCGGTACGAGCAGTACTTC.

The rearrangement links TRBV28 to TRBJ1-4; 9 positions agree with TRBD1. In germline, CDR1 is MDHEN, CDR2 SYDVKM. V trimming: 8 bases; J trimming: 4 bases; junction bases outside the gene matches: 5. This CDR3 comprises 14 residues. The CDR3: CASGTGTRNEKLFF. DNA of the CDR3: TGTGCCAGCGGGACAGGGACGCGTAATGAAAAACTGTTTTTT. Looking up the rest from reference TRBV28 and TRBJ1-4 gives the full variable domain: DVKVTQSSRYLVKRTGEKVFLECVQDMDHENMFWYRQDPGLGLRLIYFSYDVKMKEKGDIPEGYSVSREKKERFSLILESASTNQTSMYLCASGTGTRNEKLFFGSGTQLSVL.

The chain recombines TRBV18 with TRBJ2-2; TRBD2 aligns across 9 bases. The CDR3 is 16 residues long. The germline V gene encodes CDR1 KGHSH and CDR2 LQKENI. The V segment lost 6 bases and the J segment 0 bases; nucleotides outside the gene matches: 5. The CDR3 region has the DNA TGTGCCAGCTCCCTTAGACTAGCGGCGAACACCGGGGAGCTGTTTTTT. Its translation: CASSLRLAANTGELFF. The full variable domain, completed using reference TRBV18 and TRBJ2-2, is NAGVMQNPRHLVRRRGQEARLRCSPMKGHSHVYWYRQLPEEGLKFMVYLQKENIIDESGMPKERFSAEFPKEGPSILRIQQVVRGDSAAYFCASSLRLAANTGELFFGEGSRLTVL.

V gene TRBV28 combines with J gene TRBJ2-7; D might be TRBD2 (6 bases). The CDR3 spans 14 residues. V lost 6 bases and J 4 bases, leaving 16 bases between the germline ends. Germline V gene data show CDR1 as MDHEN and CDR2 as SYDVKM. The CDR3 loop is CASRPTLGGYEQYF. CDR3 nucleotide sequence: TGTGCCAGCAGACCAACCTTGGGGGGATACGAGCAGTACTTC. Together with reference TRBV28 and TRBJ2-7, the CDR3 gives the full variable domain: DVKVTQSSRYLVKRTGEKVFLECVQDMDHENMFWYRQDPGLGLRLIYFSYDVKMKEKGDIPEGYSVSREKKERFSLILESASTNQTSMYLCASRPTLGGYEQYFGPGTRLTVT.

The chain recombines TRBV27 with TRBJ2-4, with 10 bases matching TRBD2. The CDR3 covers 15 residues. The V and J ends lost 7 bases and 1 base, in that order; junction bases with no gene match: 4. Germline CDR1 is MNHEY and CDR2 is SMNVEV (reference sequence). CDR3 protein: CASTSGRRAKNIQYF. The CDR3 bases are TGTGCCAGCACTAGCGGGAGACGGGCCAAAAACATTCAGTACTTC.

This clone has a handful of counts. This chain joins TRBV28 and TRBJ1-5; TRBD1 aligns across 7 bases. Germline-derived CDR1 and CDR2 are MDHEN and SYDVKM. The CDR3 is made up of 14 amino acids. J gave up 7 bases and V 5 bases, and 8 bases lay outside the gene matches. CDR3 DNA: TGTGCCAGCAGTCTTACAGGGGTGCGGCAGCCCCAGCATTTT. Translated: CASSLTGVRQPQHF.

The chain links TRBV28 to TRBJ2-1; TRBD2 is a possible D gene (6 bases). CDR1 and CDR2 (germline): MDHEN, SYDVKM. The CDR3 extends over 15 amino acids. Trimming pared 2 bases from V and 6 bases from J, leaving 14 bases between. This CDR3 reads CASSLHGIGGNEQFF. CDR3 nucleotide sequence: TGTGCCAGCAGTTTACACGGGATCGGGGGCAATGAGCAGTTCTTC. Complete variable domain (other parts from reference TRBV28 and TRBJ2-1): DVKVTQSSRYLVKRTGEKVFLECVQDMDHENMFWYRQDPGLGLRLIYFSYDVKMKEKGDIPEGYSVSREKKERFSLILESASTNQTSMYLCASSLHGIGGNEQFFGPGTRLTVL.

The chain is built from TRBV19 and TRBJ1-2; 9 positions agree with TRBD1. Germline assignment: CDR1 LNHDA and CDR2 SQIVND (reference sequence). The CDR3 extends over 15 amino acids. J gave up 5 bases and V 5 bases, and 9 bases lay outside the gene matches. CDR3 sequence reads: CASSLLGTGHYGYTF. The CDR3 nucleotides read TGTGCCAGTAGTCTCCTCGGGACAGGGCATTATGGCTACACCTTC.

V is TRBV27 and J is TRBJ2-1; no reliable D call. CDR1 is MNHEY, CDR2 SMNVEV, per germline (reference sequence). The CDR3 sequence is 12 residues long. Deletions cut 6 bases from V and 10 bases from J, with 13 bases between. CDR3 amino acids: CASSLRQQEQFF. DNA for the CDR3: TGTGCCAGCAGCCTACGACAACAGGAGCAGTTCTTC.

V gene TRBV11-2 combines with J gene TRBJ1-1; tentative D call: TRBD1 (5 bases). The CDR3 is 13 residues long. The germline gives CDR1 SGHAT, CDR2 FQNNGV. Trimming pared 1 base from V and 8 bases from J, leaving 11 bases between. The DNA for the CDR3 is TGTGCCAGCAGCTTAGGAAGGGACTGGGAAGCTTTCTTT. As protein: CASSLGRDWEAFF.

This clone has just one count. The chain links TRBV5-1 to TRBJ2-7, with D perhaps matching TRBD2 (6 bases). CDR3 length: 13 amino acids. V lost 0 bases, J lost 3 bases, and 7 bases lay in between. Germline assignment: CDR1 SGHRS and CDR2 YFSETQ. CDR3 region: CASSLEGLYEQYF. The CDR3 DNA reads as TGCGCCAGCAGCTTGGAGGGACTCTACGAGCAGTACTTC. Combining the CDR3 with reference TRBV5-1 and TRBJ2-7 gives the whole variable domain KAGVTQTPRYLIKTRGQQVTLSCSPISGHRSVSWYQQTPGQGLQFLFEYFSETQRNKGNFPGRFSGRQFSNSRSEMNVSTLELGDSALYLCASSLEGLYEQYFGPGTRLTVT.

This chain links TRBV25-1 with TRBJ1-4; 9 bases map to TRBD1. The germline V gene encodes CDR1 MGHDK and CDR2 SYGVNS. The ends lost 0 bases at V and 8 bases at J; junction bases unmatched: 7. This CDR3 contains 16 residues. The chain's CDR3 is CASSEYSGQGREKLFF. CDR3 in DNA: TGTGCCAGCAGTGAATATTCAGGACAGGGGAGGGAAAAACTGTTTTTT.

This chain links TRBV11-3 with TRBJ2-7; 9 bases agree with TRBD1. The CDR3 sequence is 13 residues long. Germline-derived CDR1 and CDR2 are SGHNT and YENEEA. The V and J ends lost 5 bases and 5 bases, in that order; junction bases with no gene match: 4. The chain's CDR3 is CASSGTGRNEQYF. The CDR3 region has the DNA TGTGCCAGCAGCGGGACAGGGAGGAACGAGCAGTACTTC.

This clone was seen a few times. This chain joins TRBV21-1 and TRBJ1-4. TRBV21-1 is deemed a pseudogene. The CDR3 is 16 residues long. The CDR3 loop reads CASSKAAREGNEKLFF. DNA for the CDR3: TGTGCCAGCAGCAAAGCCGCTAGGGAGGGCAATGAAAAACTGTTTTTT.

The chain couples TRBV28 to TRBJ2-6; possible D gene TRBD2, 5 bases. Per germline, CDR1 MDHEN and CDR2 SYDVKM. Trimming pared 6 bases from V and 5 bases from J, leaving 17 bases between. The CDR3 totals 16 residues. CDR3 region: CASSTPGSARANVLTF. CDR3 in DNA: TGTGCCAGCAGCACCCCGGGATCGGCCAGGGCCAACGTCCTGACTTTC.

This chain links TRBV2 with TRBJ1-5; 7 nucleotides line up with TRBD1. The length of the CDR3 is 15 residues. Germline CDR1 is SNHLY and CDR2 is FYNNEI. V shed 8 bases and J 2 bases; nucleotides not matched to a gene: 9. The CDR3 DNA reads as TGTGCCAGCGGATCCGAGGGGGCAGGCAATCAGCCCCAGCATTTT. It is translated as CASGSEGAGNQPQHF.

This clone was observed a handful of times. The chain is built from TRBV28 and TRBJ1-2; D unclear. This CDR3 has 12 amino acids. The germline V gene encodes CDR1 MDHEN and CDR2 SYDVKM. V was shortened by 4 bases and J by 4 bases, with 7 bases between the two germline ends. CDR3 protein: CASSYGFYGYTF. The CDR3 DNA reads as TGTGCCAGCAGTTACGGGTTCTATGGCTACACCTTC.

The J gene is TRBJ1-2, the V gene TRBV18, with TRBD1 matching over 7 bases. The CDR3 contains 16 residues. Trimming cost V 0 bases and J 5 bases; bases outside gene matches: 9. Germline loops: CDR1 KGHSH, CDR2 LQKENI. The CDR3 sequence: CASSPPSGQREYGYTF. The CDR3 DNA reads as TGTGCCAGCTCACCACCTTCGGGACAGCGTGAATATGGCTACACCTTC.

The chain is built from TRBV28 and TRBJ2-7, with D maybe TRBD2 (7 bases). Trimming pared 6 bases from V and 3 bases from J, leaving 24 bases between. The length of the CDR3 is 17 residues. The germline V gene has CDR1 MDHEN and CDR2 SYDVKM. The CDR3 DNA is TGTGCCAGCAGACGAGGGGGGAGTGGGACTAAGTACTACGAGCAGTACTTC. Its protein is CASRRGGSGTKYYEQYF.